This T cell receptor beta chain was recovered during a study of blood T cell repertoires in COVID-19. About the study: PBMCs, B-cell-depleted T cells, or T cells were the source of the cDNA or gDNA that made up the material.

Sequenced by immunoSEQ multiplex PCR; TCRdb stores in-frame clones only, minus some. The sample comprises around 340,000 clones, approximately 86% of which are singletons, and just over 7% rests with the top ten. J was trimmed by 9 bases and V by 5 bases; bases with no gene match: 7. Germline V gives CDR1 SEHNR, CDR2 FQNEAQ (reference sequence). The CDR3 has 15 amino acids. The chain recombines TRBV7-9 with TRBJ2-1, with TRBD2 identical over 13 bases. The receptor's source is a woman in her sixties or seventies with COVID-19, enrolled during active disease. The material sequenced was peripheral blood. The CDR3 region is CASSMGTSGVAEQFF. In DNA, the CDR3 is TGTGCCAGCAGCATGGGGACTAGCGGGGTGGCTGAGCAGTTCTTC.